This T cell receptor beta chain was recovered during a study of OX40 agonist ivuxolimab in advanced cancers. On the study more broadly: Patients were treated with intravenous ivuxolimab, dosed at 0.01 to 10 mg/kg and infused every 2 weeks. Participants averaged approximately 65 years of age (range 23 to 79) and were around 83% male.

The study sampled blood at baseline, cycle 4 day 1, and cycle 7 day 1. Generated by immunoSEQ multiplex PCR, the TCRdb table keeps only in-frame clones and is missing some. The sample includes 75,000 to 100,000 clones, about 89% of them seen just once. Concerning this clone itself: Antigen specificity is unknown.

Overall study findings and caveats: Among patients with partial responses at 0.1-3.0 mg/kg, clonal expansion was among the lowest.

Trimming at V came to 5 bases and at J to 2 bases, leaving 4 bases not matched to a gene. Germline-derived CDR1 and CDR2 are SNHLY and FYNNEI. The CDR3 spans 16 residues. The receptor comes from an adult with an advanced solid tumor such as melanoma, head and neck, liver or kidney cancer. Here the sequenced sample was CD4+ or CD8+ T cells sorted from blood, taken in a trial of the OX40 agonist ivuxolimab. J is TRBJ2-6 and V is TRBV2, with 9 bases matching TRBD1. This CDR3 reads CASSLDRGTGANVLTF. CDR3 coding DNA: TGTGCCAGCAGTTTAGACAGGGGGACTGGGGCCAACGTCCTGACTTTC.